This entry describes one T cell receptor (beta chain). The antigen remains undetermined. This record belongs to a study of shared clonotypes between healthy human individuals. Study observations and caveats: Generation probabilities of non-shared clonotypes were lower (relative to those shared by all four donors).

The authors ran the assay at deep level. Data came from immunoSEQ multiplex PCR; TCRdb stores just in-frame clones and leaves some out. The sample lists about 1 million clones; about 77% were seen once. With 0 bases clipped from V and 2 bases from J, the junction kept 3 bases outside the gene matches. CDR1 is SGDLS and CDR2 is YYNGEE in the germline V gene. This CDR3 spans 15 amino acids. Sample: memory CD4+ T cells sorted from blood. Subset meaning: CD45RA-negative fraction. The chain recombines TRBV9 with TRBJ2-3; TRBD1 matches at 7 bases. This sequence originates from a man in his late teens or twenties in good health. For the CDR3, the DNA is TGTGCCAGCAGCGTAGCGGGACAGTCCACAGATACGCAGTATTTT. Translating gives CASSVAGQSTDTQYF.